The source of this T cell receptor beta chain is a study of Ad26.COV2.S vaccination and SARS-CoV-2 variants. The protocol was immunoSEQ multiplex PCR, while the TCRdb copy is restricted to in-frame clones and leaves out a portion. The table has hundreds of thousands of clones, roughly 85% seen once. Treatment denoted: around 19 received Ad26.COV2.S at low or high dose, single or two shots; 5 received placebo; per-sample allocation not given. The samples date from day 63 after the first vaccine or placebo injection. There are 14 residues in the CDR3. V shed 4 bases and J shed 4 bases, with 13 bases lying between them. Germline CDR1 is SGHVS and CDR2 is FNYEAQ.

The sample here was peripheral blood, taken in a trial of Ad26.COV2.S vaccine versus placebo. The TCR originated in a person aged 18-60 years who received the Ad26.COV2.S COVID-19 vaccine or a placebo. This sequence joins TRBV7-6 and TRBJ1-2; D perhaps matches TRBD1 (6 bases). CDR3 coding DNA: TGTGCCAGCAGCTCTGCGGGGGCAGGCTATGGCTACACCTTC. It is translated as CASSSAGAGYGYTF.